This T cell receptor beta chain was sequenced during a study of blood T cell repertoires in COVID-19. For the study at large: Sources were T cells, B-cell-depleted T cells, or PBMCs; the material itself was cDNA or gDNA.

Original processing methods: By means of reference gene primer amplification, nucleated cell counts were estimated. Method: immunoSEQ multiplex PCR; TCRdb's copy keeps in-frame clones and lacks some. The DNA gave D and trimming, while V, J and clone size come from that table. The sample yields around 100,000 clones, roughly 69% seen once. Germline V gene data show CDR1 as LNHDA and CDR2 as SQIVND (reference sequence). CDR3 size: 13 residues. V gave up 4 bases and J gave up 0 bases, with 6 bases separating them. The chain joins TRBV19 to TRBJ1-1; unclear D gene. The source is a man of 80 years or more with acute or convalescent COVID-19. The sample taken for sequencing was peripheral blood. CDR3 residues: CASSNYLNTEAFF. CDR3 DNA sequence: TGTGCCAGTAGTAACTACTTGAACACTGAAGCTTTCTTT.